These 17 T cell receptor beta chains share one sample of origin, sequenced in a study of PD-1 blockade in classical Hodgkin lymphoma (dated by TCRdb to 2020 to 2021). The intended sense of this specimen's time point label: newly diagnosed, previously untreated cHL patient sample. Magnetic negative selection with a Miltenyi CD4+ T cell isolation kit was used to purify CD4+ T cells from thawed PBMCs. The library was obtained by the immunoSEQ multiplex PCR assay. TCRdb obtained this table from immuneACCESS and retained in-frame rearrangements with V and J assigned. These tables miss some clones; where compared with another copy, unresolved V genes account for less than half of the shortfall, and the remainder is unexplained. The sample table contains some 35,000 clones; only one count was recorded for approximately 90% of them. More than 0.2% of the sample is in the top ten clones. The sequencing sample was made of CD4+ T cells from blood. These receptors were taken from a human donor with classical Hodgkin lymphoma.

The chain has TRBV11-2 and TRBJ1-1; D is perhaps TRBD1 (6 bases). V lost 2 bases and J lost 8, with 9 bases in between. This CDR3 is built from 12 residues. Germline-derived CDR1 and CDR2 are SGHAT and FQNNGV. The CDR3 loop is CASSLSQGEAFF. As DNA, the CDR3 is TGTGCCAGCAGCTTAAGCCAGGGGGAAGCTTTCTTT.

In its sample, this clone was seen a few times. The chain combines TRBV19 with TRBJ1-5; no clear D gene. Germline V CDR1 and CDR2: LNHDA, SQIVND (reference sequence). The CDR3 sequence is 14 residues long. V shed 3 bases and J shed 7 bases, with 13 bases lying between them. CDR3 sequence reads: CASSMNGVGQPQHF. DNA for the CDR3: TGTGCCAGTAGTATGAATGGTGTTGGGCAGCCCCAGCATTTT.

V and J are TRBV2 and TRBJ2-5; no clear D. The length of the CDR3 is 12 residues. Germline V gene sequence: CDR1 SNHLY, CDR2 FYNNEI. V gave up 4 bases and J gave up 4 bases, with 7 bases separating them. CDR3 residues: CASSVSRETQYF. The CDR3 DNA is TGTGCCAGCAGTGTTTCCAGAGAGACCCAGTACTTC.

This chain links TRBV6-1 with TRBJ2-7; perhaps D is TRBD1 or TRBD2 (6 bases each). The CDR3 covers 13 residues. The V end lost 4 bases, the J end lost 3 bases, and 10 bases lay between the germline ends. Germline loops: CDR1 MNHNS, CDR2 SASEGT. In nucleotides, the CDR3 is TGTGCCAGCAGTGCTGGAGGGGGCTACGAGCAGTACTTC. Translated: CASSAGGGYEQYF.

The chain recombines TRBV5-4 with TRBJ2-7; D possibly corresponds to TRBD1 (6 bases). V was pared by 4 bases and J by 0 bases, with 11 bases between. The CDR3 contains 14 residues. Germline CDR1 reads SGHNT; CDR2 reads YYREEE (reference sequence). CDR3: CASSKTGSSYEQYF. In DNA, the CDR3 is TGTGCCAGCAGCAAGACAGGCAGCTCCTACGAGCAGTACTTC. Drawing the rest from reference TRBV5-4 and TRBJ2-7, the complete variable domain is ETGVTQSPTHLIKTRGQQVTLRCSSQSGHNTVSWYQQALGQGPQFIFQYYREEENGRGNFPPRFSGLQFPNYSSELNVNALELDDSALYLCASSKTGSSYEQYFGPGTRLTVT.

The DNA of the CDR3 is TGTGCCAGCTCACAAATGTCAGGGAACTATGGCTACACCTTC. Translation gives CASSQMSGNYGYTF. The chain is built from TRBV18 and TRBJ1-2; a weak D match, TRBD1 (5 bases). Trimming pared 4 bases from V and 2 bases from J, leaving 11 bases between. CDR3 size: 14 residues. The germline CDR1 and CDR2 sequences are KGHSH and LQKENI.

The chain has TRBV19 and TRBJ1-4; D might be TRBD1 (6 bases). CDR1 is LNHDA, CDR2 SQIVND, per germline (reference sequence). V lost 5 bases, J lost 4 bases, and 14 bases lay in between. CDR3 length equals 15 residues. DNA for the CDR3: TGTGCCAGTAGTGGCCAGGGGCTGTTTAATGAAAAACTGTTTTTT. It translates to CASSGQGLFNEKLFF.

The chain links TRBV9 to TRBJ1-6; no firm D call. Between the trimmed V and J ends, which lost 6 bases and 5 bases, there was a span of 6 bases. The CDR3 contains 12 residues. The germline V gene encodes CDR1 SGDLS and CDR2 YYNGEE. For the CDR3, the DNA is TGTGCCAGCAAACAGAATAATTCACCCCTCCACTTT. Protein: CASKQNNSPLHF.

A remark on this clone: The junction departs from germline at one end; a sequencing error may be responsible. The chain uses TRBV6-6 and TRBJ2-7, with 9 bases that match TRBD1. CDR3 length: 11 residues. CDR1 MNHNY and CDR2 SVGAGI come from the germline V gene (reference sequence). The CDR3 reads CASSGDRGSGF. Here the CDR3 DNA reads TGTGCCAGCAGTGGAGACAGGGGGTCCGGCTTC.

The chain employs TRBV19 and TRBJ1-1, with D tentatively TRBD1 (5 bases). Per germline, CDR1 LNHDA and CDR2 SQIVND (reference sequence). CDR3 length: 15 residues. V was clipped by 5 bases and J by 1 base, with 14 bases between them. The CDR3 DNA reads TGTGCCAGTAGTCCCGACAGAAGTAAGAACACTGAAGCTTTCTTT. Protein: CASSPDRSKNTEAFF.

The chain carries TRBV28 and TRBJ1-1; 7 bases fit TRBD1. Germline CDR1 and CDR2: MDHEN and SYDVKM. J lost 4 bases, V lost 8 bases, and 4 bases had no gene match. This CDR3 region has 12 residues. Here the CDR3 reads CASGQVRTEAFF. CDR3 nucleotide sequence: TGTGCCAGCGGACAGGTGCGCACTGAAGCTTTCTTT.

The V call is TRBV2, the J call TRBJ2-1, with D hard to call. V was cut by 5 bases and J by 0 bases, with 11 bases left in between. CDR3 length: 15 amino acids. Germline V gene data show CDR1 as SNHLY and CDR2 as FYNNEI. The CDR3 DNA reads TGTGCCAGCAGTCAAATCAGGAGCTCCTACAATGAGCAGTTCTTC. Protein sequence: CASSQIRSSYNEQFF. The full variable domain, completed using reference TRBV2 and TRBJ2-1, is EPEVTQTPSHQVTQMGQEVILRCVPISNHLYFYWYRQILGQKVEFLVSFYNNEISEKSEIFDDQFSVERPDGSNFTLKIRSTKLEDSAMYFCASSQIRSSYNEQFFGPGTRLTVL.

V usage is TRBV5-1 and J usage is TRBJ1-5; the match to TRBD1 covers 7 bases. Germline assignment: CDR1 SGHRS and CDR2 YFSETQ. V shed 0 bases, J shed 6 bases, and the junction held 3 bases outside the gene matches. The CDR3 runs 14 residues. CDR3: CASSLGQGGQPQHF. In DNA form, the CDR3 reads TGCGCCAGCAGCTTGGGACAGGGTGGTCAGCCCCAGCATTTT.

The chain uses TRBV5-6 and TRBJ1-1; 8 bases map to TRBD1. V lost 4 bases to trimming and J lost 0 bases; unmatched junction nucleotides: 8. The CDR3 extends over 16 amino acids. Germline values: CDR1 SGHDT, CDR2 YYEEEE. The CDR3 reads CASSIGQGSMNTEAFF. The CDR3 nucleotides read TGTGCCAGCAGCATCGGACAGGGTAGCATGAACACTGAAGCTTTCTTT.

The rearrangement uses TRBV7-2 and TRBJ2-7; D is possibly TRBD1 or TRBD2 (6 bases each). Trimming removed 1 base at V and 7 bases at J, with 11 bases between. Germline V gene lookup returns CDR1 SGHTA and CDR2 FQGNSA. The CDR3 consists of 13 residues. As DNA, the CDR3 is TGTGCCAGCAGCTTAGTAGGGGGGTTGGAGCAGTACTTC. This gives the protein CASSLVGGLEQYF.

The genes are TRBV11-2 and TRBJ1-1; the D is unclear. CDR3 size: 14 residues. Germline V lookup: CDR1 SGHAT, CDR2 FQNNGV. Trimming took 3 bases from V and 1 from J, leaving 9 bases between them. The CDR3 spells CASSFLFENTEAFF. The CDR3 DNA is TGTGCCAGCAGCTTCCTGTTTGAGAACACTGAAGCTTTCTTT. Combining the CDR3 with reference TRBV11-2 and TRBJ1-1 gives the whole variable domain EAGVAQSPRYKIIEKRQSVAFWCNPISGHATLYWYQQILGQGPKLLIQFQNNGVVDDSQLPKDRFSAERLKGVDSTLKIQPAKLEDSAVYLCASSFLFENTEAFFGQGTRLTVV.

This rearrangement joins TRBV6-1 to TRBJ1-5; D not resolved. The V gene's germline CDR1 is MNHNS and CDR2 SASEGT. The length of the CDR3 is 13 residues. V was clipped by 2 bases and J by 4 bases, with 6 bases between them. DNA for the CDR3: TGTGCCAGCAGTGAAATGGGTAATCAGCCCCAGCATTTT. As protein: CASSEMGNQPQHF.